The rows below give T cell receptor beta chains drawn from one sample of a study of T cell responses to AZD1222 COVID-19 vaccine. Sequencing was performed with immunoSEQ multiplex PCR; in TCRdb, only in-frame clones are kept and a portion is missing. The data contain some 110,000 clones, more than 75% of them singletons. The sample consisted of peripheral blood, taken 28 days after the second AZD1222 dose. These receptor sequences come from an adult who received the AZD1222 COVID-19 vaccine. Each CDR3 is given with its conserved first and last residue. Fields, in order: J gene, V gene, clone size, D gene, CDR3 DNA, CDR3 protein. A D gene is named only where the DNA matches it firmly. The size field is filled for only some rows; it gives once, few, many or a size class.

J: TRBJ2-7; V: TRBV7-2; size: once; D: -; DNA: TGTGCCAGCGGGAATACCTACGAGCAGTACTTC; CDR3: CASGNTYEQYF
J: TRBJ2-1; V: TRBV30; size: few; D: -; DNA: TGTGCCTGGACGTCGGGACTCGATTACAATGAGCAGTTCTTC; CDR3: CAWTSGLDYNEQFF
J: TRBJ2-1; V: TRBV5-4; size: -; D: TRBD1; DNA: TGTGCCAGCAGCCATCCTCCGGGACAGGGGGCGCATAATGAGCAGTTCTTC; CDR3: CASSHPPGQGAHNEQFF
J: TRBJ1-2; V: TRBV29-1; size: -; D: -; DNA: TGCTCACCGGGGGTTGCCTATGGCTACACCTTC; CDR3: CSPGVAYGYTF
J: TRBJ2-7; V: TRBV7-3; size: -; D: TRBD1; DNA: TGTGCCAGCAGTCCCCGCCCGCAGGGGGCGGACCCGCGGGCGGAGCAGTACTTC; CDR3: CASSPRPQGADPRAEQYF
J: TRBJ2-7; V: TRBV6-5; size: -; D: -; DNA: TGTGCCAGCAGTTACGGTTGGGAACCGCCTAGCTTC; CDR3: CASSYGWEPPSF
J: TRBJ2-7; V: TRBV28; size: -; D: -; DNA: TGTGCCAGCAACACGGACAGAACCTACGAGCAGTACTTC; CDR3: CASNTDRTYEQYF
J: TRBJ2-2; V: TRBV5-5; size: -; D: -; DNA: TGTGCCAGCAGCCCTACTACTTTGAACACCGGGGAGCTGTTTTTT; CDR3: CASSPTTLNTGELFF
J: TRBJ1-2; V: TRBV11-2; size: few; D: -; DNA: TGTGCCAGCAGCAGACGACAGGTTCCTGGCTACACCTTC; CDR3: CASSRRQVPGYTF
J: TRBJ1-4; V: TRBV30; size: -; D: -; DNA: TGTGCCTGGAGTGGGGAAGGGACCGAAGGAGGGACTAATGAAAAACTGTTTTTT; CDR3: CAWSGEGTEGGTNEKLFF
J: TRBJ1-3; V: TRBV5-4; size: few; D: -; DNA: TGTGCCAGCAGCTTACTTCTAACAGGGAACTCTGGAAACACCATATATTTT; CDR3: CASSLLLTGNSGNTIYF
J: TRBJ1-5; V: TRBV7-9; size: -; D: -; DNA: TGTGCCAGCAGCTTAACTAGTGATCAGCCCCAGCATTTT; CDR3: CASSLTSDQPQHF
J: TRBJ2-1; V: TRBV6-2/TRBV6-3; size: -; D: TRBD2; DNA: TGTGCCAGCAGTTACCCCCCGGGAGGGCAGTTCTTC; CDR3: CASSYPPGGQFF
J: TRBJ2-7; V: TRBV5-4; size: -; D: -; DNA: TGTGCCAGCAGCCCAGGTTCGGCCTACGAGCAGTACTTC; CDR3: CASSPGSAYEQYF
J: TRBJ2-7; V: TRBV28; size: -; D: TRBD2; DNA: TGTGCCAGCAGTACCGTAGCGGGAGGGGCCCCTTACGAGCAGTACTTC; CDR3: CASSTVAGGAPYEQYF
J: TRBJ2-7; V: TRBV6-2/TRBV6-3; size: few; D: TRBD2; DNA: TGTGCCAGCAGTCGACTAGCAGCTTTCTACGAGCAGTACTTC; CDR3: CASSRLAAFYEQYF
J: TRBJ2-7; V: TRBV25-1; size: -; D: -; DNA: TGTGCCAGCAGTGAAAGGTCCTACTCCTACGAGCAGTACTTC; CDR3: CASSERSYSYEQYF
J: TRBJ1-1; V: TRBV18; size: -; D: TRBD1; DNA: TGTGCCAGCTCACGCTTTAAGACAGGGTACGGGAACACTGAAGCTTTCTTT; CDR3: CASSRFKTGYGNTEAFF
J: TRBJ1-2; V: TRBV5-4; size: -; D: TRBD1; DNA: TGTGCCAGCAGCTTGCCAGGGGGGCGTAGCTATGGCTACACCTTC; CDR3: CASSLPGGRSYGYTF
J: TRBJ2-7; V: TRBV19; size: -; D: -; DNA: TGTGCCAGTAGTATAGACAGGGATCGTCGCGAGCAGTACTTC; CDR3: CASSIDRDRREQYF
J: TRBJ1-1; V: TRBV15; size: once; D: -; DNA: TGTGCCACCAGCAGAGGTCAAGAGAACACTGAAGCTTTCTTT; CDR3: CATSRGQENTEAFF
J: TRBJ1-6; V: TRBV6-2/TRBV6-3; size: -; D: -; DNA: TGTGCCAGCAGTTTGCCAGGACCGGGTAATTCACCCCTCCACTTT; CDR3: CASSLPGPGNSPLHF
J: TRBJ2-7; V: TRBV5-6; size: -; D: TRBD2; DNA: TGTGCCAGCAGCTTGGGCGGGAGGTCCTACGAGCAGTACTTC; CDR3: CASSLGGRSYEQYF
J: TRBJ2-1; V: TRBV9; size: -; D: -; DNA: TGTGCCAGCAGCCCTCGGGTATCCGATGAGCAGTTCTTC; CDR3: CASSPRVSDEQFF
J: TRBJ2-5; V: TRBV10-3; size: -; D: -; DNA: TGTGCCATCAGTGAGGCCCAGGGGCAAGAGACCCAGTACTTC; CDR3: CAISEAQGQETQYF
J: TRBJ1-2; V: TRBV7-2; size: -; D: TRBD1; DNA: TGTGCCAGCAGCCCCCGGACAGGGAGGAACTATGGCTACACCTTC; CDR3: CASSPRTGRNYGYTF